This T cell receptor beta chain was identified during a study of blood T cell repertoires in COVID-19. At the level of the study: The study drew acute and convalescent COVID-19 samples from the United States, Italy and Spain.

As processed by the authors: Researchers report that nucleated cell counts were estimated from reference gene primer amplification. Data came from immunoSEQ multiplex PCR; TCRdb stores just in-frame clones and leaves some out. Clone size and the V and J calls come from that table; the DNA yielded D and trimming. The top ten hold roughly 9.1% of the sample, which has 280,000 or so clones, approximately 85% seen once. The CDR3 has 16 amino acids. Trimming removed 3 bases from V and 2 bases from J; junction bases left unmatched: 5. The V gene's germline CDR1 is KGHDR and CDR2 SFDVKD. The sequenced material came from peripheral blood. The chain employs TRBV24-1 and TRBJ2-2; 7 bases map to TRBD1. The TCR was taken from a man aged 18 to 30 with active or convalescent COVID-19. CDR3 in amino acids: CATSDPTGANTGELFF. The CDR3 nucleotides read TGTGCCACCAGTGATCCCACAGGGGCTAACACCGGGGAGCTGTTTTTT.